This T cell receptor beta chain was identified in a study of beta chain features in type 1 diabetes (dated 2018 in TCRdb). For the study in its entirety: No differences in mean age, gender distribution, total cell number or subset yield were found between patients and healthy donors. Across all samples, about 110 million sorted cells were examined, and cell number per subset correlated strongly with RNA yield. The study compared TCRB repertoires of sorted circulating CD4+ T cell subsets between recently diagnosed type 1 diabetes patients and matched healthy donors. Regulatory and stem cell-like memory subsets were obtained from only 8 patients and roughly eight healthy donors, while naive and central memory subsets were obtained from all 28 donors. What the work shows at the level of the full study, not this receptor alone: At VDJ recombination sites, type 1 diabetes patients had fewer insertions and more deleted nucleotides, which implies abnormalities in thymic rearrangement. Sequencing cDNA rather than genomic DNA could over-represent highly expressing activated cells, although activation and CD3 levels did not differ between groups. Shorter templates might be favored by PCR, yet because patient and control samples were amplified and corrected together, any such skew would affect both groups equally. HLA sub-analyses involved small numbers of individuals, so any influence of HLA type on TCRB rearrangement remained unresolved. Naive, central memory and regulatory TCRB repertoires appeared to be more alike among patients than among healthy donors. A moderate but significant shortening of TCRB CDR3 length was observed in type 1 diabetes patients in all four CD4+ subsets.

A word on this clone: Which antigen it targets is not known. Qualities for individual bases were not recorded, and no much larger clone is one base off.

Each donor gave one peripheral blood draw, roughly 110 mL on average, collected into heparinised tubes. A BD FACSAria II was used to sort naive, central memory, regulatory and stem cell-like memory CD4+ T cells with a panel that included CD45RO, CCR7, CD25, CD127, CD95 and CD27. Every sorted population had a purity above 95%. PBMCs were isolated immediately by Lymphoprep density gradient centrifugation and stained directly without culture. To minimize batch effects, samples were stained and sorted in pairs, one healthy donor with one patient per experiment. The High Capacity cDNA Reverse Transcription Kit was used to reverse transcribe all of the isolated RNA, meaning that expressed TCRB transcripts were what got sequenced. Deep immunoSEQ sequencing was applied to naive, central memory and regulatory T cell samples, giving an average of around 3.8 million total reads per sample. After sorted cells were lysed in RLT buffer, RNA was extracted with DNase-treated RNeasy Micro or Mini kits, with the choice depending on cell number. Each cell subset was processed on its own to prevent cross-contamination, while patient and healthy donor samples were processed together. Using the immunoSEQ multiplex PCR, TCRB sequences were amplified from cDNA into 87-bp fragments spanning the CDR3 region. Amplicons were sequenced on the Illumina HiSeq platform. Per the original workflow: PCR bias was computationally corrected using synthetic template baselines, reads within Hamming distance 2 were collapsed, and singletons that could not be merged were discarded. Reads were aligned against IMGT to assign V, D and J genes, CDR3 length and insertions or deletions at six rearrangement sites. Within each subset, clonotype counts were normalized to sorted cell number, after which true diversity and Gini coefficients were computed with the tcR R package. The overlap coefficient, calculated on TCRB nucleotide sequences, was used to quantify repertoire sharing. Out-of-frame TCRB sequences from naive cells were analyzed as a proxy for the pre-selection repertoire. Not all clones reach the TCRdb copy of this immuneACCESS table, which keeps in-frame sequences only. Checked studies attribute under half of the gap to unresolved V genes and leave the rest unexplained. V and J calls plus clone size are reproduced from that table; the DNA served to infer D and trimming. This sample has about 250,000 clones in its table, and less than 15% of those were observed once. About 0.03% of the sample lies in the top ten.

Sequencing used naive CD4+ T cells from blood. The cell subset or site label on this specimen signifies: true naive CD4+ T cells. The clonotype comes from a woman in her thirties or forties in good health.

DNA sequence: TGTGCCAGCAGCTTAGCAGGACAGGGCACCTACAATGAGCAGTTCTTC. Its product reads: CASSLAGQGTYNEQFF. Recombination linked TRBV11-3 to TRBJ2-1; TRBD1 fits 8 bases in the junction. The germline V gene yields SGHNT for CDR1 and YENEEA for CDR2. Compared with germline, V lacks 1 base and J lacks 2 bases; bases without a gene match: 4. Including cysteine and phenylalanine, the CDR3 has 16 amino acids. The kept DNA is CDR3 alone, 48 bases in frame from the first base.